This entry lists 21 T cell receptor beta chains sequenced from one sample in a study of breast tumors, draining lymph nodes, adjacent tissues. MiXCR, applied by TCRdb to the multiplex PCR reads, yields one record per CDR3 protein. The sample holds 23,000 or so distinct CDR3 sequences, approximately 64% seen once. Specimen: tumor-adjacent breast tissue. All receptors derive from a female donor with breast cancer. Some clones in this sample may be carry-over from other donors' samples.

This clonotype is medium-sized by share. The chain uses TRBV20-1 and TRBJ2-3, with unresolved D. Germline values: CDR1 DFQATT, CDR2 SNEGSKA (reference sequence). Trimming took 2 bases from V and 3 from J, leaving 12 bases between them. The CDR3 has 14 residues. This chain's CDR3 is CSARTGPETDTQYF. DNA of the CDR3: TGCAGTGCTAGAACCGGGCCCGAAACAGATACGCAGTATTTT.

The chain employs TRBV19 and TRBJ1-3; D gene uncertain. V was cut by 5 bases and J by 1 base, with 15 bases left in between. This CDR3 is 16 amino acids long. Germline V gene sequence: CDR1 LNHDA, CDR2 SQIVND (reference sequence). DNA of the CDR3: TGTGCCAGTAGTTCGGGCAGGCTTTCTTCTGGAAACACCATATATTTT. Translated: CASSSGRLSSGNTIYF.

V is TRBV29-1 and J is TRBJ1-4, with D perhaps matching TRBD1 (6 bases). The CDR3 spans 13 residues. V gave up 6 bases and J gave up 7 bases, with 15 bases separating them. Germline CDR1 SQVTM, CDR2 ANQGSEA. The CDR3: CSVGTGAAEKLFF. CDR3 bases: TGCAGCGTGGGTACGGGGGCGGCTGAAAAACTGTTTTTT.

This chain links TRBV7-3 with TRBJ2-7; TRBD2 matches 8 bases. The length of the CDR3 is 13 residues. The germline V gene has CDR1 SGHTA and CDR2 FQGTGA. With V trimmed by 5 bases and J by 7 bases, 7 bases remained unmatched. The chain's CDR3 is CASSSAAGGEQYF. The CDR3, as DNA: TGTGCCAGCAGCAGCGCCGCGGGGGGAGAGCAGTACTTC.

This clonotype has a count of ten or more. CDR3 in DNA: TGTGCCATCAGTGGGGGGGGGCAGGGTCGAAACTACGAGCAGTACTTC. Its protein product is CAISGGGQGRNYEQYF. The gene calls are TRBV10-3 and TRBJ2-7, with a possible D match to TRBD2 (7 bases). The CDR3 length is 16 residues. From germline, CDR1 is ENHRY and CDR2 SYGVKD. Deletions cut 4 bases from V and 3 bases from J, with 19 bases between.

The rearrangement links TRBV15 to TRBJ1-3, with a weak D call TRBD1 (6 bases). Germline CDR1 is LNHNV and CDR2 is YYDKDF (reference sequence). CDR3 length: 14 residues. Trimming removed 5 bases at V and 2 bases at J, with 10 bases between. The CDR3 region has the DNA TGTGCCACCAGCCAGGGGTTTGCTGGAAACACCATATATTTT. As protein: CATSQGFAGNTIYF.

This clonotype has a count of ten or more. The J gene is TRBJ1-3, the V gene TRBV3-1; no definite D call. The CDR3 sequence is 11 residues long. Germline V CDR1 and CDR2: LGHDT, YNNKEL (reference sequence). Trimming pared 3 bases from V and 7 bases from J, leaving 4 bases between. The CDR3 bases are TGTGCCAGCAGCCACGGGAACACCATATATTTT. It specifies CASSHGNTIYF.

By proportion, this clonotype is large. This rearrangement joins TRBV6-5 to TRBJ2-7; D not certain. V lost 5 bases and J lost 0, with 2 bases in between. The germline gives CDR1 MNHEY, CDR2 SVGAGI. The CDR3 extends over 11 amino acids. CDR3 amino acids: CASSPSYEQYF. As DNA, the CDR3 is TGTGCCAGCAGTCCCTCCTACGAGCAGTACTTC.

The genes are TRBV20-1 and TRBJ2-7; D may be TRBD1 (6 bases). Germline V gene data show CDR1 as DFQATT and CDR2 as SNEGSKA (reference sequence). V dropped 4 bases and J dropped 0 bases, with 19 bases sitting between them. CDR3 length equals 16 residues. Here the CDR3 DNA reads TGCAGTGCTACTTCACTTAGGGACACATCCTCCTACGAGCAGTACTTC. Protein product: CSATSLRDTSSYEQYF.

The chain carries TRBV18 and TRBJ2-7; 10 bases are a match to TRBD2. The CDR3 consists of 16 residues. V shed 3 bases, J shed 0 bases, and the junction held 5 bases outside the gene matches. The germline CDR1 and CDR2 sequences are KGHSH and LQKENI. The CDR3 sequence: CASSPHPSGGSYEQYF. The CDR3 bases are TGTGCCAGCTCACCCCACCCTAGCGGGGGCTCCTACGAGCAGTACTTC.

CDR3 residues: CSATFAGNEQFF. DNA for the CDR3: TGCAGTGCGACCTTTGCGGGGAATGAGCAGTTCTTC. This chain connects TRBV20-1 to TRBJ2-1, with a weak D call TRBD2 (6 bases). CDR1 and CDR2 from the germline V gene are DFQATT and SNEGSKA (reference sequence). V lost 6 bases to trimming and J lost 7 bases, with 13 bases between them. The CDR3 is 12 residues long.

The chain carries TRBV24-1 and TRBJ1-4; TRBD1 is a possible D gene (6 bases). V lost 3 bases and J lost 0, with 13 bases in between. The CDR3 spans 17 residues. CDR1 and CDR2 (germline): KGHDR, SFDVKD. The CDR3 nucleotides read TGTGCCACCAGTGATCTAGACAGGTTTGCAACTAATGAAAAACTGTTTTTT. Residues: CATSDLDRFATNEKLFF.

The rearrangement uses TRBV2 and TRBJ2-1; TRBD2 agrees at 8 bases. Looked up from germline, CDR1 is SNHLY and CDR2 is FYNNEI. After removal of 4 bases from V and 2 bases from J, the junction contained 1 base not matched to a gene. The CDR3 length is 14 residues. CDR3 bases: TGTGCCAGCAGTGTACTAGCGGCCTACAATGAGCAGTTCTTC. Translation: CASSVLAAYNEQFF.

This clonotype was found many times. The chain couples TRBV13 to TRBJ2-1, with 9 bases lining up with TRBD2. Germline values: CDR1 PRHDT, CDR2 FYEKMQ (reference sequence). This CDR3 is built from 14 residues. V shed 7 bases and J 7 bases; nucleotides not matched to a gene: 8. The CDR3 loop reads CASKRLAGRNEQFF. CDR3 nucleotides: TGTGCCAGCAAGAGGCTAGCGGGAAGGAATGAGCAGTTCTTC.

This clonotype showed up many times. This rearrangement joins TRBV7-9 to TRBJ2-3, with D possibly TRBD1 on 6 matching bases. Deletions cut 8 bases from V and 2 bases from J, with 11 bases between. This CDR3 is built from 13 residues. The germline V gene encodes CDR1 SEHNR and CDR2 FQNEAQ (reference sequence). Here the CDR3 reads CASLGQFTDTQYF. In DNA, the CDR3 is TGTGCCAGCCTTGGACAGTTCACAGATACGCAGTATTTT.

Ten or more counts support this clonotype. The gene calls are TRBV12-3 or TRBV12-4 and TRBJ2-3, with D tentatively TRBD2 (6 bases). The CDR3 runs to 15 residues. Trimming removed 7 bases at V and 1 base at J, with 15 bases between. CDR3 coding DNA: TGTGCCAGCATCCCTCCGGCTAGCGGCACAGATACGCAGTATTTT. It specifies CASIPPASGTDTQYF.

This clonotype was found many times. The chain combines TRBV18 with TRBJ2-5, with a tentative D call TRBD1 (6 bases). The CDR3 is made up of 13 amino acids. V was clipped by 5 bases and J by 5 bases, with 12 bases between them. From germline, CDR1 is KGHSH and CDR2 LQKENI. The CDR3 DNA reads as TGTGCCAGCTCATCACAGGGTTTGGAGACCCAGTACTTC. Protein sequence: CASSSQGLETQYF.

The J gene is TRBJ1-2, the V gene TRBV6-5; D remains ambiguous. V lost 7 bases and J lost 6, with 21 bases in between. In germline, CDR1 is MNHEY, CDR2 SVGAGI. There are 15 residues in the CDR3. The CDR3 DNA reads TGTGCCAGCAAGCGAACCGAATTCAGTACAAATGGCTACACCTTC. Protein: CASKRTEFSTNGYTF.

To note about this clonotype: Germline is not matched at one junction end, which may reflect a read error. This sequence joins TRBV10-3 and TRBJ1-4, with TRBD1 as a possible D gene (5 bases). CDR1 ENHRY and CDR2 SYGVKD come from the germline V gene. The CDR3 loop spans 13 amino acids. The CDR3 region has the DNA TGCGCCATCAGTATTGGGGCAGGAGAAAAACTGTTTTTT. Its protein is CAISIGAGEKLFF.

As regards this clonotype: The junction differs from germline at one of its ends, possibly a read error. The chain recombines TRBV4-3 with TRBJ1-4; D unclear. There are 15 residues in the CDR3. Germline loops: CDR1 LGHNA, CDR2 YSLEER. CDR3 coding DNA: TGCGCCGGCGGCCAAGATCAACGGACTAATGAAAAACCGTTTTTT. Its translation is CAGGQDQRTNEKPFF.

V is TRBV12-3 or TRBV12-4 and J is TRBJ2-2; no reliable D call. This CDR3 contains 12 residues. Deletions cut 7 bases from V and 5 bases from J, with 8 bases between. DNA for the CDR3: TGTGCCAGCAAGGGTGAAACCGGGGAGCTGTTTTTT. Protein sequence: CASKGETGELFF.